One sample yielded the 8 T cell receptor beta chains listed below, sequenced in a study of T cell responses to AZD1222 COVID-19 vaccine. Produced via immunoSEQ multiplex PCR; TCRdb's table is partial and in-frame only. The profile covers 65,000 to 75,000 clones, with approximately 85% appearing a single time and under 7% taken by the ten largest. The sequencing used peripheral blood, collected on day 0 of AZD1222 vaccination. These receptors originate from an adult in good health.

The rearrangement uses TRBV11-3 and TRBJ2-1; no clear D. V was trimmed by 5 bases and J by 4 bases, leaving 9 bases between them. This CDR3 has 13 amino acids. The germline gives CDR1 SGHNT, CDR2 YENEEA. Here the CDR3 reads CASSPRAYNEQFF. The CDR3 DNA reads TGTGCCAGCAGCCCCCGTGCTTACAATGAGCAGTTCTTC.

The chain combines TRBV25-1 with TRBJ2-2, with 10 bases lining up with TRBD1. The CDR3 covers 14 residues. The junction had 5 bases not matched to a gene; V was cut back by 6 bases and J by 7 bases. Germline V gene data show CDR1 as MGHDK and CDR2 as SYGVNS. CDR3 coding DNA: TGTGCCAGCAGCCAGACAGGGGGCCTCGGGGAGCTGTTTTTT. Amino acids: CASSQTGGLGELFF.

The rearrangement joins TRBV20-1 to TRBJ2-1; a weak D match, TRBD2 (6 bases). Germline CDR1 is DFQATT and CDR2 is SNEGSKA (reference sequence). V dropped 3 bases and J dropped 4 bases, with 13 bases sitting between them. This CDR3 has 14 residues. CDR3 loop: CSASSEGPYNEQFF. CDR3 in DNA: TGCAGTGCTAGTTCGGAGGGGCCTTACAATGAGCAGTTCTTC.

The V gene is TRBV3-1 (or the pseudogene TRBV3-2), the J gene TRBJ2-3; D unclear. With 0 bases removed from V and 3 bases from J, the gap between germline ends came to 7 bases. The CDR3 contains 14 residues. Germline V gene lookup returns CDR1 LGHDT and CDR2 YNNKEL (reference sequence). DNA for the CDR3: TGTGCCAGCAGCCAAGATGAACTAACAGATACGCAGTATTTT. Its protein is CASSQDELTDTQYF.

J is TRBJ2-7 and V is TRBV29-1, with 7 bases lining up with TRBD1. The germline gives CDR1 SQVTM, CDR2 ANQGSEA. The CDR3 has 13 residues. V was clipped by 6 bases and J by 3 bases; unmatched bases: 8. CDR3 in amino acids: CSVTPTGNYEQYF. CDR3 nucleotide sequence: TGCAGCGTAACCCCGACAGGGAACTACGAGCAGTACTTC.

In nucleotides, the CDR3 is TGCAGCGTACCCAGGGAGGCCAGCCACGAGCAGTACTTC. It is translated as CSVPREASHEQYF. The V gene is TRBV29-1, the J gene TRBJ2-7; maybe TRBD2 (6 bases). V dropped 6 bases and J dropped 5 bases, with 17 bases sitting between them. The CDR3 spans 13 residues. Per germline, CDR1 SQVTM and CDR2 ANQGSEA.

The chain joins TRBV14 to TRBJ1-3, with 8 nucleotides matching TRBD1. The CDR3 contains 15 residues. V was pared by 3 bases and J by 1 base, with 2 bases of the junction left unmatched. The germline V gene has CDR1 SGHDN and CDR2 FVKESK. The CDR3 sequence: CASSHGQGSGNTIYF. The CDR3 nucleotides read TGTGCCAGCAGCCACGGACAGGGTTCTGGAAACACCATATATTTT.

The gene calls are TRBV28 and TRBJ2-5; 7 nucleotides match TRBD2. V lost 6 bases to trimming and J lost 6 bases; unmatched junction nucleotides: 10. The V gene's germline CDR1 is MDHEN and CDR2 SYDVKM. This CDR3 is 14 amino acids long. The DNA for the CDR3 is TGTGCCAGCAGCCCCGCGCGGGGGATTCAGACCCAGTACTTC. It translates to CASSPARGIQTQYF.